Presented here are 29 T cell receptor beta chains from one specimen sequenced in a study of blood T cell repertoires in COVID-19. Data came from immunoSEQ multiplex PCR; TCRdb stores just in-frame clones and leaves some out. The sample has about half a million clones; 80% to 90% are singletons. Sequencing used peripheral blood. Receptors originate from a human donor in a cohort sampled during active COVID-19.

The chain links TRBV19 to TRBJ2-7; TRBD2 might be the D (5 bases). Germline V gene data show CDR1 as LNHDA and CDR2 as SQIVND (reference sequence). The CDR3 covers 14 residues. V lost 3 bases to trimming and J lost 2 bases, with 11 bases between them. CDR3 DNA: TGTGCCAGTAGTATGAATCTAGCACCCTACGAGCAGTACTTC. This codes for CASSMNLAPYEQYF.

The chain is built from TRBV19 and TRBJ1-2; TRBD1 aligns across 8 bases. Losses at the gene ends were 6 bases for V and 8 bases for J; bases not matched to a gene: 8. The CDR3 runs to 13 residues. Germline loops: CDR1 LNHDA, CDR2 SQIVND (reference sequence). Here the CDR3 reads CASSNDRGGGYTF. The DNA for the CDR3 is TGTGCCAGTAGCAACGACAGGGGCGGCGGCTACACCTTC.

The rearrangement links TRBV30 to TRBJ2-3; 11 nucleotides match TRBD2. Germline CDR1 and CDR2: GTSNPN and SVGIG (reference sequence). The CDR3 has 13 residues. Germline trimming cut 5 bases from V and 6 bases from J; bases unmatched to any gene: 4. CDR3 in amino acids: CAWETSGEDTQYF. CDR3 DNA: TGTGCCTGGGAGACTAGCGGGGAGGATACGCAGTATTTT. The variable domain in full, completed from reference TRBV30 and TRBJ2-3, reads SQTIHQWPATLVQPVGSPLSLECTVEGTSNPNLYWYRQAAGRGLQLLFYSVGIGQISSEVPQNLSASRPQDRQFILSSKKLLLSDSGFYLCAWETSGEDTQYFGPGTRLTVL.

This sequence joins TRBV7-2 and TRBJ2-5; D not resolved. V was trimmed by 5 bases and J by 1 base, leaving 14 bases between them. In germline, CDR1 is SGHTA, CDR2 FQGNSA. This CDR3 spans 15 amino acids. CDR3 loop: CASSLSLSFQETQYF. The CDR3 DNA reads TGTGCCAGCAGCCTAAGCCTATCATTCCAAGAGACCCAGTACTTC.

The J gene is TRBJ2-3, the V gene TRBV7-2; TRBD2 matches 8 bases. The germline V gene has CDR1 SGHTA and CDR2 FQGNSA. The trim removed 5 bases at V and 5 bases at J, leaving 9 bases unmatched. The length of the CDR3 is 15 residues. The CDR3 sequence is CASSISGSGGDTQYF. DNA of the CDR3: TGTGCCAGCAGCATAAGCGGGAGTGGGGGAGATACGCAGTATTTT.

The chain combines TRBV28 with TRBJ1-4, with 7 bases lining up with TRBD1. Trimming at V came to 0 bases and at J to 2 bases, leaving 3 bases not matched to a gene. The CDR3 covers 16 residues. Germline V CDR1 and CDR2: MDHEN, SYDVKM. The CDR3 region is CASSLWTGFTNEKLFF. DNA for the CDR3: TGTGCCAGCAGTTTATGGACAGGGTTCACTAATGAAAAACTGTTTTTT.

A word on this clone: Other DNA sequences in the sample encode the same CDR3. The rearrangement uses TRBV6-5 and TRBJ2-6; TRBD2 matches at 7 bases. The CDR3 length is 14 residues. With 11 bases clipped from V and 7 bases from J, the junction kept 11 bases outside the gene matches. Looked up from germline, CDR1 is MNHEY and CDR2 is SVGAGI. This CDR3 reads CASGRGSGANVLTF. CDR3 sequence (DNA): TGTGCCTCAGGGCGGGGGTCGGGCGCCAACGTCCTGACTTTC.

This chain connects TRBV10-3 to TRBJ2-1; TRBD1 agrees at 11 bases. The germline gives CDR1 ENHRY, CDR2 SYGVKD. The V gene end was trimmed by 10 bases and the J gene end by 8 bases; junction bases not matched to a gene: 13. The CDR3 consists of 15 residues. The chain's CDR3 is CATGRRDRGSDEQFF. CDR3 bases: TGTGCCACAGGACGCCGGGACAGGGGGAGTGATGAGCAGTTCTTC.

CDR3 coding DNA: TGTGCCAGTACCTTTGGTCGGGGCACTGAAGCTTTCTTT. It codes for CASTFGRGTEAFF. The chain links TRBV19 to TRBJ1-1, with D uncertain. The CDR3 length is 13 residues. Per the germline V gene, CDR1 is LNHDA and CDR2 is SQIVND (reference sequence). The germline V and J ends were trimmed by 7 bases and 4 bases, with 13 bases remaining between them. The complete variable domain, with remaining parts taken from reference TRBV19 and TRBJ1-1, reads DGGITQSPKYLFRKEGQNVTLSCEQNLNHDAMYWYRQDPGQGLRLIYYSQIVNDFQKGDIAEGYSVSREKKESFPLTVTSAQKNPTAFYLCASTFGRGTEAFFGQGTRLTVV.

The DNA for the CDR3 is TGTGCCAGCAGCTTAGCCCTGGCGGGAGGGAGGAATGAGCAGTTCTTC. Its protein product is CASSLALAGGRNEQFF. The rearrangement joins TRBV11-3 to TRBJ2-1; 9 bases agree with TRBD2. This CDR3 contains 16 residues. The J segment lost 7 bases and the V segment lost 1 base, leaving 8 bases of the junction unmatched. The germline V gene has CDR1 SGHNT and CDR2 YENEEA.

As concerns this clone: One end of the junction varies from germline; a read error may be responsible. The chain's CDR3 is CASSYSGRPDTQYF. CDR3 nucleotides: TGTGCTAGCAGTTATAGTGGGCGTCCAGATACGCAGTATTTT. V usage is TRBV7-7 and J usage is TRBJ2-3, with D unresolved. The CDR3 is 14 residues long. The V gene's germline CDR1 is SSHAT and CDR2 FNYEAQ (reference sequence).

The chain links TRBV27 to TRBJ2-5, with a weak D call TRBD1 (5 bases). There are 14 residues in the CDR3. Trimming shortened V by 6 bases and J by 1 base, and 12 bases separated the two germline ends. Germline lookup yields CDR1 MNHEY and CDR2 SMNVEV (reference sequence). CDR3: CASSNQGLQETQYF. In DNA, the CDR3 is TGTGCCAGCAGCAATCAGGGCCTCCAAGAGACCCAGTACTTC.

The gene calls are TRBV12-3 or TRBV12-4 and TRBJ2-7; no reliable D call. Trimming took off 4 bases at V and 1 base at J, with 5 bases between the two ends. This CDR3 has 12 residues. Here the CDR3 DNA reads TGTGCCAGCAGTTGGCATTCCTACGAGCAGTACTTC. Translating it yields CASSWHSYEQYF.

The gene calls are TRBV5-5 and TRBJ1-1; 8 bases agree with TRBD1. This CDR3 region has 16 residues. V was pared by 6 bases and J by 1 base, with 11 bases of the junction left unmatched. Germline V gene sequence: CDR1 SGHKS, CDR2 YYEKEE (reference sequence). Written as DNA, the CDR3 is TGTGCCAGCACCCCGCGAGTCGGACAGGGGAACACTGAAGCTTTCTTT. It codes for CASTPRVGQGNTEAFF.

The chain is built from TRBV7-8 and TRBJ2-7; TRBD1 aligns across 7 bases. J gave up 0 bases and V 5 bases, and 10 bases lay outside the gene matches. The CDR3 runs to 16 residues. From germline, CDR1 is SGHVS and CDR2 FQNEAQ. The CDR3 spells CASSPYVGTDSYEQYF. For the CDR3, the DNA is TGTGCCAGCAGCCCGTATGTTGGGACAGACTCCTACGAGCAGTACTTC.

This chain joins TRBV5-1 and TRBJ1-4, with D unresolved. V was clipped by 2 bases and J by 0 bases, with 8 bases between them. The CDR3 length is 15 residues. Germline V lookup: CDR1 SGHRS, CDR2 YFSETQ. In DNA form, the CDR3 reads TGCGCCAGCAGCTTCGGTGGTTCAACTAATGAAAAACTGTTTTTT. The encoded protein is CASSFGGSTNEKLFF.

The chain recombines TRBV18 with TRBJ1-2; perhaps TRBD1 as D (6 bases). From germline, CDR1 is KGHSH and CDR2 LQKENI. The V gene lost 1 base and the J gene lost 9 bases, with 18 bases spanning the gap. This CDR3 is built from 15 residues. CDR3 DNA sequence: TGTGCCAGCTCACCACTTTCCTCAGGCAGGGGAAGCTACACCTTC. Amino acids: CASSPLSSGRGSYTF.

This clone was observed a single time. The chain links TRBV10-1 to TRBJ2-3; D gene ambiguous. The CDR3 is 15 amino acids. Trimming removed 6 bases at V and 2 bases at J, with 15 bases between. The germline V gene encodes CDR1 WNHNN and CDR2 SYGVQD (reference sequence). Here the CDR3 reads CASSRSEHYTDTQYF. CDR3 in DNA: TGCGCCAGCAGCCGCTCGGAGCATTACACAGATACGCAGTATTTT.

The rearrangement joins TRBV5-4 to TRBJ2-7, with 8 nucleotides matching TRBD1. V shed 7 bases and J 5 bases; nucleotides not matched to a gene: 14. The germline gives CDR1 SGHNT, CDR2 YYREEE (reference sequence). CDR3 length: 15 residues. In DNA, the CDR3 is TGTGCCAGCTCAGCATTACAGGGGGGAAGCGACGAGCAGTACTTC. This sequence encodes CASSALQGGSDEQYF.

V gene TRBV5-1 combines with J gene TRBJ2-7; D is perhaps TRBD2 (6 bases). This CDR3 has 13 amino acids. Germline values: CDR1 SGHRS, CDR2 YFSETQ. The V and J ends lost 10 bases and 6 bases respectively, with 20 bases between them. CDR3 protein: CAGYRDWLREQYF. The CDR3 region has the DNA TGCGCCGGGTACCGGGACTGGTTGCGCGAGCAGTACTTC.

This chain connects TRBV7-8 to TRBJ1-5; 7 nucleotides align to TRBD1. Germline values: CDR1 SGHVS, CDR2 FQNEAQ. This CDR3 region has 14 residues. With 5 bases clipped from V and 1 base from J, the junction kept 2 bases outside the gene matches. The DNA of the CDR3 is TGTGCCAGCAGCCAGGACAGGAGCAATCAGCCCCAGCATTTT. The encoded protein is CASSQDRSNQPQHF.

This rearrangement joins TRBV3-1 (or the pseudogene TRBV3-2) to TRBJ2-1, with a tentative D call TRBD2 (5 bases). From germline, CDR1 is LGHDT and CDR2 YNNKEL (reference sequence). The V and J ends lost 3 bases and 6 bases respectively, with 15 bases between them. The CDR3 is 15 amino acids. The CDR3 sequence is CASSHFMARGNEQFF. The CDR3 DNA follows: TGTGCCAGCAGCCATTTTATGGCTCGGGGCAATGAGCAGTTCTTC.

This rearrangement joins TRBV29-1 to TRBJ2-5, with no clear D. V was cut by 1 base and J by 2 bases, with 8 bases left in between. CDR1 is SQVTM and CDR2 is ANQGSEA in the germline V gene. The CDR3 is made up of 13 amino acids. The CDR3 is CSVEGGPQETQYF. CDR3 coding DNA: TGCAGCGTTGAAGGTGGCCCTCAAGAGACCCAGTACTTC.

The sample holds one count of this clone. CDR3 residues: CASSWGGAYGYTF. CDR3 in DNA: TGTGCCAGCAGTTGGGGGGGGGCCTATGGCTACACCTTC. The chain links TRBV27 to TRBJ1-2, with D tentatively TRBD1 (6 bases). The V end was cut by 4 bases, the J end by 4 bases, with 10 bases between. Germline lookup yields CDR1 MNHEY and CDR2 SMNVEV (reference sequence). The CDR3 consists of 13 residues.

In DNA form, the CDR3 reads TGTGCCAGCAGCTTGGGGGCAGGATCGCAATCCCTCCACTTT. The encoded protein is CASSLGAGSQSLHF. The chain has TRBV7-3 and TRBJ1-6; D is possibly TRBD1 (6 bases). The germline V gene has CDR1 SGHTA and CDR2 FQGTGA. The CDR3 extends over 14 amino acids. V lost 3 bases to trimming and J lost 14 bases, with 17 bases between them. Supplemented by reference TRBV7-3 and TRBJ1-6, the full variable domain reads GAGVSQTPSNKVTEKGKYVELRCDPISGHTALYWYRQSLGQGPEFLIYFQGTGAADDSGLPNDRFFAVRPEGSVSTLKIQRTERGDSAVYLCASSLGAGSQSLHFGNGTRLTVT.

The genes are TRBV2 and TRBJ1-1; TRBD1 might be the D (6 bases). The CDR3 runs 14 residues. Trimming stripped 6 bases from V and 5 bases from J, with 16 bases between. Looked up from germline, CDR1 is SNHLY and CDR2 is FYNNEI. The CDR3 DNA sequence: TGTGCCAGCAGGGCCCGACAGGAGATGACTGAAGCTTTCTTT. Protein: CASRARQEMTEAFF.

The gene calls are TRBV5-4 and TRBJ1-2; 8 bases align to TRBD1. The CDR3 consists of 16 residues. V shed 1 base, J shed 7 bases, and the junction held 12 bases outside the gene matches. Germline-derived CDR1 and CDR2 are SGHNT and YYREEE (reference sequence). CDR3 amino acids: CASSLSGWQGAGGYTF. The DNA for the CDR3 is TGTGCCAGCAGCTTGTCTGGGTGGCAGGGGGCCGGTGGCTACACCTTC.

As DNA, the CDR3 is TGTGCCAGCAGTGAAGGAGGGGGTCTCTACGAGCAGTACTTC. Protein: CASSEGGGLYEQYF. V usage is TRBV6-1 and J usage is TRBJ2-7; a weak D match, TRBD1 (6 bases). Germline V gene data show CDR1 as MNHNS and CDR2 as SASEGT. Trimming left V 1 base short and J 3 bases short, with 10 bases between. The CDR3 consists of 14 residues.

The chain couples TRBV3-1 (or the pseudogene TRBV3-2) to TRBJ1-1, with D hard to call. Trimming shortened V by 0 bases and J by 1 base, and 6 bases separated the two germline ends. The V gene's germline CDR1 is LGHDT and CDR2 YNNKEL (reference sequence). CDR3 size: 14 residues. CDR3 sequence reads: CASSQESSNTEAFF. The CDR3 DNA is TGTGCCAGCAGCCAAGAGTCCTCGAACACTGAAGCTTTCTTT.